What follows are 27 T cell receptor beta chains derived from one specimen sequenced in a study of identifying expanded T cells in peripheral blood. Produced via immunoSEQ multiplex PCR; TCRdb's table is partial and in-frame only. This table has 50,000 to 65,000 clones, about four fifths appearing once. The specimen was blood. The receptor set was obtained from a person between 18 and 75 years old in good health.

This chain links TRBV5-1 with TRBJ2-2, with a possible D match to TRBD1 (6 bases). With 2 bases removed from V and 7 bases from J, the gap between germline ends came to 9 bases. Germline CDR1 is SGHRS and CDR2 is YFSETQ. The CDR3 loop spans 13 amino acids. The CDR3 here is CASSLQGVGELFF. The CDR3 DNA sequence: TGCGCCAGCAGCTTACAGGGTGTCGGGGAGCTGTTTTTT.

The gene calls are TRBV5-8 and TRBJ1-1, with TRBD1 matching 8 bases. The germline CDR1 and CDR2 sequences are SGHTS and YDEGEE. Unmatched junction bases numbered 6, after V lost 0 bases and J lost 5 bases. The CDR3 covers 15 residues. CDR3 residues: CASSLEDREVTEAFF. The CDR3, as DNA: TGTGCCAGCAGCTTGGAGGACAGGGAGGTAACTGAAGCTTTCTTT.

This chain links TRBV15 with TRBJ1-2, with D hard to call. Trimming shortened V by 2 bases and J by 5 bases, and 9 bases separated the two germline ends. There are 13 residues in the CDR3. Germline CDR1 reads LNHNV; CDR2 reads YYDKDF (reference sequence). CDR3 in amino acids: CATSRWLGYGYTF. CDR3 nucleotide sequence: TGTGCCACCAGCAGATGGTTGGGGTATGGCTACACCTTC.

The J gene is TRBJ1-1, the V gene TRBV28, with no clear D. This CDR3 contains 12 residues. The ends were cut back, 0 bases at V and 6 bases at J, with 5 bases in the middle. Germline CDR1 MDHEN, CDR2 SYDVKM. This CDR3 reads CASSLWQSEAFF. CDR3 bases: TGTGCCAGCAGTTTATGGCAATCTGAAGCTTTCTTT. Variable domain in full (rest from reference TRBV28 and TRBJ1-1): DVKVTQSSRYLVKRTGEKVFLECVQDMDHENMFWYRQDPGLGLRLIYFSYDVKMKEKGDIPEGYSVSREKKERFSLILESASTNQTSMYLCASSLWQSEAFFGQGTRLTVV.

V is TRBV29-1 and J is TRBJ1-2; 12 bases match TRBD1. Germline CDR1 is SQVTM and CDR2 is ANQGSEA. The V segment lost 4 bases and the J segment 7 bases; nucleotides outside the gene matches: 13. The CDR3 has 16 amino acids. CDR3 sequence reads: CSVVIRDRGQAFGYTF. The CDR3 DNA reads TGCAGCGTTGTAATAAGGGACAGGGGGCAGGCGTTTGGCTACACCTTC.

This chain connects TRBV27 to TRBJ1-5, with 7 bases matching TRBD1. Germline CDR1 is MNHEY and CDR2 is SMNVEV (reference sequence). The CDR3 sequence is 15 residues long. V lost 5 bases, J lost 2 bases, and 6 bases stayed unmatched. CDR3 protein: CASSPTGLGNQPQHF. In nucleotides, the CDR3 is TGTGCCAGCAGTCCGACAGGGCTTGGCAATCAGCCCCAGCATTTT.

The J gene is TRBJ2-7, the V gene TRBV4-3; 8 bases match TRBD1. Per the germline V gene, CDR1 is LGHNA and CDR2 is YSLEER. V lost 0 bases, J lost 4 bases, and 2 bases stayed unmatched. CDR3 length: 14 residues. CDR3 loop: CASSQDRGLYEQYF. DNA for the CDR3: TGCGCCAGCAGCCAAGACAGGGGGCTGTACGAGCAGTACTTC.

V and J are TRBV4-1 and TRBJ2-3; the match to TRBD1 covers 10 bases. The CDR3 runs 17 residues. Germline loops: CDR1 MGHRA, CDR2 YSYEKL. V dropped 5 bases and J dropped 8; count of bases not matched to a gene: 16. The CDR3, as DNA: TGCGCCAGCAGCAAGGGGACAGGGGTGAGAGTATATGGTACGCAGTATTTT. Translating gives CASSKGTGVRVYGTQYF.

This clone has only a few counts. The V and J genes are TRBV4-1 and TRBJ2-3; TRBD2 aligns across 9 bases. Germline V gene lookup returns CDR1 MGHRA and CDR2 YSYEKL. The CDR3 is made up of 17 amino acids. V shed 0 bases, J shed 2 bases, and the junction held 6 bases outside the gene matches. CDR3 sequence reads: CASSQDWASGATDTQYF. The DNA of the CDR3 is TGCGCCAGCAGCCAAGATTGGGCTAGCGGGGCCACAGATACGCAGTATTTT.

V gene TRBV7-9 combines with J gene TRBJ1-4; D is ambiguous. The V end lost 5 bases, the J end lost 8 bases, and 9 bases lay between the germline ends. Germline V gene lookup returns CDR1 SEHNR and CDR2 FQNEAQ (reference sequence). This CDR3 comprises 12 residues. CDR3 protein: CASSPSHEKLFF. For the CDR3, the DNA is TGTGCCAGCAGCCCTTCGCACGAAAAACTGTTTTTT.

V gene TRBV27 combines with J gene TRBJ1-2; perhaps TRBD1 as D (6 bases). The ends were cut back, 8 bases at V and 4 bases at J, with 14 bases in the middle. The CDR3 consists of 13 residues. In germline, CDR1 is MNHEY, CDR2 SMNVEV (reference sequence). DNA for the CDR3: TGTGCCAGCGGGGGGGCAGGGACCTATGGCTACACCTTC. Its protein product is CASGGAGTYGYTF.

This sequence joins TRBV5-8 and TRBJ1-5; TRBD1 is a possible D gene (6 bases). This CDR3 region has 18 residues. Germline V gives CDR1 SGHTS, CDR2 YDEGEE. V was trimmed by 3 bases and J by 3 bases, leaving 22 bases between them. The CDR3 here is CASSSNRQDPRPNQPQHF. The CDR3 DNA reads TGTGCCAGCAGCTCGAACAGACAGGATCCCCGGCCCAATCAGCCCCAGCATTTT.

This rearrangement joins TRBV30 to TRBJ1-1, with a tentative D call TRBD1 (6 bases). With 3 bases removed from V and 7 bases from J, the gap between germline ends came to 15 bases. This CDR3 region has 13 residues. Germline V CDR1 and CDR2: GTSNPN, SVGIG (reference sequence). The CDR3 sequence: CAWRVGAGVEAFF. The CDR3 DNA reads as TGTGCCTGGAGGGTGGGGGCGGGGGTTGAAGCTTTCTTT. The whole variable domain, remainder taken from reference TRBV30 and TRBJ1-1, is SQTIHQWPATLVQPVGSPLSLECTVEGTSNPNLYWYRQAAGRGLQLLFYSVGIGQISSEVPQNLSASRPQDRQFILSSKKLLLSDSGFYLCAWRVGAGVEAFFGQGTRLTVV.

The rearrangement links TRBV5-1 to TRBJ2-3; the match to TRBD2 covers 7 bases. This CDR3 region has 16 residues. The germline V gene encodes CDR1 SGHRS and CDR2 YFSETQ. V shed 1 base, J shed 1 base, and the junction held 6 bases outside the gene matches. The CDR3 sequence: CASSLRPSGGTDTQYF. CDR3 DNA sequence: TGCGCCAGCAGCTTGCGGCCAAGCGGGGGCACAGATACGCAGTATTTT.

This clone has just one count. The rearrangement links TRBV7-9 to TRBJ2-7; 9 bases fit TRBD1. CDR3 length equals 15 residues. V trimming: 5 bases; J trimming: 2 bases; junction bases outside the gene matches: 7. Germline V gene data show CDR1 as SEHNR and CDR2 as FQNEAQ (reference sequence). The CDR3 loop reads CASSRGTGYPYEQYV. CDR3 sequence (DNA): TGTGCCAGCAGCCGCGGGACAGGGTACCCCTACGAGCAGTACGTC.

This clone appeared once. The J gene is TRBJ2-3, the V gene TRBV30; 8 nucleotides agree with TRBD1. V gave up 2 bases and J gave up 4 bases; unmatched junction bases: 8. The germline CDR1 and CDR2 sequences are GTSNPN and SVGIG (reference sequence). The CDR3 covers 15 residues. CDR3 sequence: CAWSRGAGGADTQYF. The CDR3 region has the DNA TGTGCCTGGAGTCGAGGGGCAGGGGGCGCAGATACGCAGTATTTT.

The chain employs TRBV6-6 and TRBJ2-3, with D perhaps TRBD2 (6 bases). Germline CDR1 and CDR2: MNHNY and SVGAGI (reference sequence). This CDR3 has 15 residues. V lost 2 bases to trimming and J lost 6 bases, with 15 bases between them. For the CDR3, the DNA is TGTGCCAGCAGTTACGGGGGGAGTAGGCCCGATACGCAGTATTTT. Its translation is CASSYGGSRPDTQYF.

The chain recombines TRBV2 with TRBJ2-7, with TRBD1 identical over 7 bases. The CDR3 loop spans 16 amino acids. The V gene's germline CDR1 is SNHLY and CDR2 FYNNEI. V shed 3 bases, J shed 3 bases, and the junction held 11 bases outside the gene matches. The CDR3 spells CASSDMGRGFDYEQYV. In DNA form, the CDR3 reads TGTGCCAGCAGTGATATGGGCAGGGGGTTTGACTACGAGCAGTACGTC.

As DNA, the CDR3 is TGTGCCAGCAGTAGGGGGGATTCCGGGGAGCTGTTTTTT. This encodes CASSRGDSGELFF. The rearrangement links TRBV6-1 to TRBJ2-2; possibly TRBD1 or TRBD2 for D (6 bases each). Germline CDR1 and CDR2: MNHNS and SASEGT. The CDR3 covers 13 residues. Trimming left V 5 bases short and J 6 bases short, with 10 bases between.

This sequence joins TRBV6-5 and TRBJ2-4; D is uncertain. The CDR3 contains 15 residues. Germline values: CDR1 MNHEY, CDR2 SVGAGI. Trimming removed 8 bases from V and 0 bases from J, with 14 bases in between. CDR3 protein: CASRPTRVAKNIQYF. The CDR3 DNA reads TGTGCCAGCCGGCCGACCCGGGTAGCCAAAAACATTCAGTACTTC.

This clone was found once. V usage is TRBV12-5 and J usage is TRBJ2-1; D tentatively reads TRBD1 or TRBD2 (6 bases each). Germline CDR1 LGHNT, CDR2 FRNRAP. The CDR3 spans 18 residues. Trimming took off 2 bases at V and 6 bases at J, with 23 bases between the two ends. In DNA, the CDR3 is TGTGCTAGTGGTTTGCTGCCTGGAGGGACATCAAGGGGCAATGAGCAGTTCTTC. Its translation: CASGLLPGGTSRGNEQFF.

As regards this clone: A read error may account for a junction end that differs from germline. V usage is TRBV4-3 and J usage is TRBJ2-7, with no clear D. Germline CDR1 is LGHNA and CDR2 is YSLEER. There are 14 residues in the CDR3. CDR3 DNA sequence: TGCGCCAGCGGCCAAGAGTTCGGCTTCTACGAGCAGTACTTC. Translated, it gives CASGQEFGFYEQYF.

The genes are TRBV7-9 and TRBJ2-7; maybe TRBD2 (5 bases). Trimming cost V 1 base and J 5 bases, with 12 bases left between them. The CDR3 has 14 residues. Germline CDR1 is SEHNR and CDR2 is FQNEAQ (reference sequence). The CDR3: CASSLGTGWHEQYF. As DNA, the CDR3 is TGTGCCAGCAGCTTAGGAACGGGGTGGCACGAGCAGTACTTC.

J is TRBJ2-5 and V is TRBV5-4; TRBD1 is a possible D gene (7 bases). With 5 bases removed from V and 5 bases from J, the gap between germline ends came to 19 bases. Germline V gene data show CDR1 as SGHNT and CDR2 as YYREEE (reference sequence). The CDR3 totals 15 residues. The CDR3 DNA reads as TGTGCCAGCAGTTTGCGTGGCAGGGGGGCCGAGACCCAGTACTTC. This translates into CASSLRGRGAETQYF.

This chain connects TRBV6-5 to TRBJ1-5; D is ambiguous. The CDR3 spans 15 residues. Per the germline V gene, CDR1 is MNHEY and CDR2 is SVGAGI. V gave up 0 bases and J gave up 4 bases, with 10 bases separating them. In nucleotides, the CDR3 is TGTGCCAGCAGTTACTCTGCTAGATCTAATCAGCCCCAGCATTTT. Amino acids: CASSYSARSNQPQHF.

For the CDR3, the DNA is TGTGCCAGCAGCTACACAGGGGGCGCGAACACTGAAGCTTTCTTT. Its protein product is CASSYTGGANTEAFF. V and J are TRBV7-9 and TRBJ1-1; 9 bases fit TRBD1. The CDR3 runs 15 residues. CDR1 and CDR2 from the germline V gene are SEHNR and FQNEAQ (reference sequence). V lost 4 bases and J lost 1; bases outside the gene matches: 4. The full variable domain, with the rest looked up from reference TRBV7-9 and TRBJ1-1, is DTGVSQNPRHKITKRGQNVTFRCDPISEHNRLYWYRQTLGQGPEFLTYFQNEAQLEKSRLLSDRFSAERPKGSFSTLEIQRTEQGDSAMYLCASSYTGGANTEAFFGQGTRLTVV.

This chain links TRBV27 with TRBJ2-1; no clear D gene. V lost 2 bases and J lost 5, with 7 bases in between. The CDR3 extends over 13 amino acids. Germline V gene data show CDR1 as MNHEY and CDR2 as SMNVEV (reference sequence). The CDR3 here is CASSLQQNNEQFF. CDR3 in DNA: TGTGCCAGCAGTTTACAGCAGAACAATGAGCAGTTCTTC.